Below are 3 T cell receptor beta chains sequenced from a single sample in a study of blood T cell repertoires in COVID-19. Produced via immunoSEQ multiplex PCR; TCRdb's table is partial and in-frame only. Counted here are 150,000 to 200,000 clones, around 83% occurring once; the ten biggest clones make up approximately 1.4%. The sequenced sample was peripheral blood. The receptors were gathered from a human donor in a cohort sampled during active COVID-19.

The V gene is TRBV27, the J gene TRBJ2-1; D unresolved. V was clipped by 6 bases and J by 0 bases, with 9 bases between them. The CDR3 is 14 residues long. CDR1 MNHEY and CDR2 SMNVEV come from the germline V gene (reference sequence). CDR3 DNA: TGTGCCAGCAGCTCCCTCCGCTCCTACAATGAGCAGTTCTTC. Translation gives CASSSLRSYNEQFF.

The CDR3 sequence: CASNSRTGGEQYF. Here the CDR3 DNA reads TGTGCCAGCAACTCCCGGACAGGGGGCGAGCAGTACTTC. This chain joins TRBV2 and TRBJ2-7, with 10 bases matching TRBD1. This CDR3 is built from 13 residues. The germline V gene encodes CDR1 SNHLY and CDR2 FYNNEI. V trimming: 7 bases; J trimming: 6 bases; junction bases outside the gene matches: 6.

The V gene is TRBV5-6, the J gene TRBJ2-7, with 12 positions matching TRBD2. Per germline, CDR1 SGHDT and CDR2 YYEEEE. V lost 2 bases and J lost 4; bases outside the gene matches: 10. CDR3 size: 17 residues. The CDR3 DNA follows: TGTGCCAGCAGCTTCCCGTCTAGCGGGAGGGCCCTTTACGAGCAGTACTTC. Translation gives CASSFPSSGRALYEQYF.